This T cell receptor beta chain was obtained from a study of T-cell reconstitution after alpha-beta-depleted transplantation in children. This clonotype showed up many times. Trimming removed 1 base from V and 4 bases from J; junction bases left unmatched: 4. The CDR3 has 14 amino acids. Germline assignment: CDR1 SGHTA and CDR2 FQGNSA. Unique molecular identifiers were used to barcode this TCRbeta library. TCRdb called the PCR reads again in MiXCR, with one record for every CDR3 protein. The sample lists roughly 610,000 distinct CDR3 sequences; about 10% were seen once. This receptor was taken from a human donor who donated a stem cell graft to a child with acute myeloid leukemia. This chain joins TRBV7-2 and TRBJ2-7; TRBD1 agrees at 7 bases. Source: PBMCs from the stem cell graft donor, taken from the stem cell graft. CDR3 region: CASSLGDREYEQYF. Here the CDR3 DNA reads TGTGCCAGCAGCTTAGGCGACAGGGAGTACGAGCAGTACTTC.